The 15 T cell receptor beta chains below come from one sample, sequenced in a study of blood T cell repertoires in COVID-19. Repertoires were generated with immunoSEQ multiplex PCR, while TCRdb's copy carries only in-frame clones and drops some. The table has about 250,000 clones, about 90% seen once. The sequenced sample was peripheral blood. The receptors were sampled from a man between 18 and 29 years old with active or convalescent COVID-19.

The J gene is TRBJ2-3, the V gene TRBV7-9; D perhaps matches TRBD2 (5 bases). The CDR3 loop spans 14 amino acids. The V gene lost 5 bases and the J gene lost 3 bases, with 12 bases spanning the gap. Germline V gene sequence: CDR1 SEHNR, CDR2 FQNEAQ (reference sequence). CDR3 in DNA: TGTGCCAGCAGCCAAAACGGACTGACAGATACGCAGTATTTT. This translates into CASSQNGLTDTQYF.

The table lists this clone with a count of one. The chain employs TRBV7-2 and TRBJ1-1; D call uncertain. V shed 3 bases and J shed 5 bases, with 7 bases lying between them. Germline V CDR1 and CDR2: SGHTA, FQGNSA. This CDR3 has 12 residues. The CDR3 region is CASSLGVTEAFF. CDR3 DNA: TGTGCCAGCAGCTTGGGCGTTACTGAAGCTTTCTTT.

CDR3 loop: CASSVAGGSTDTQYF. The CDR3 coding sequence is TGTGCCAGCAGCGTAGCGGGAGGGAGCACAGATACGCAGTATTTT. The chain links TRBV7-3 to TRBJ2-3, with 11 bases aligning to TRBD2. The CDR3 totals 15 residues. The J segment lost 0 bases and the V segment lost 5 bases, leaving 1 base of the junction unmatched. Germline lookup yields CDR1 SGHTA and CDR2 FQGTGA.

As regards this clone: The sample contains more than one DNA sequence encoding this CDR3. V gene TRBV7-3 combines with J gene TRBJ2-7; tentative D call: TRBD2 (6 bases). Germline CDR1 reads SGHTA; CDR2 reads FQGTGA. CDR3 length equals 14 residues. V gave up 3 bases and J gave up 5 bases, with 14 bases separating them. CDR3 residues: CASSFVFSGDEQYF. The CDR3 bases are TGTGCCAGCAGCTTTGTCTTTTCGGGGGACGAGCAGTACTTC.

The CDR3 spells CAISALAGGSTDTQYF. The CDR3 nucleotides read TGTGCCATCAGTGCCCTAGCGGGGGGTAGCACAGATACGCAGTATTTT. The V gene is TRBV10-3, the J gene TRBJ2-3; 11 positions match TRBD2. V lost 4 bases to trimming and J lost 0 bases; unmatched junction nucleotides: 3. The length of the CDR3 is 16 residues. Germline CDR1 and CDR2: ENHRY and SYGVKD.

This clone was recorded only once. The V gene is TRBV7-2, the J gene TRBJ2-1, with D possibly matching TRBD2 (5 bases). Trimming shortened V by 5 bases and J by 4 bases, and 15 bases separated the two germline ends. This CDR3 is built from 15 residues. Germline CDR1 reads SGHTA; CDR2 reads FQGNSA. The DNA for the CDR3 is TGTGCCAGCAGCCTCACCCGGGATTCATACAATGAGCAGTTCTTC. Protein product: CASSLTRDSYNEQFF.

The rearrangement links TRBV13 to TRBJ1-1; TRBD1 might be the D (5 bases). Trimming took 1 base from V and 8 from J, leaving 5 bases between them. Per germline, CDR1 PRHDT and CDR2 FYEKMQ (reference sequence). CDR3 length: 11 residues. The DNA for the CDR3 is TGTGCCAGCAGCTTAGCAGGGGAAGCTTTCTTT. Translation: CASSLAGEAFF.

This clone was seen more than once but under ten times. The chain joins TRBV6-5 to TRBJ2-2; TRBD1 might be the D (6 bases). There are 16 residues in the CDR3. V gave up 0 bases and J gave up 3 bases, with 11 bases separating them. The germline V gene encodes CDR1 MNHEY and CDR2 SVGAGI. The CDR3 is CASSYSAGEYTGELFF. CDR3 nucleotides: TGTGCCAGCAGTTACTCGGCAGGGGAATACACCGGGGAGCTGTTTTTT.

The V and J genes are TRBV5-1 and TRBJ2-3; D unresolved. This CDR3 has 14 residues. Trimming removed 0 bases from V and 5 bases from J, with 10 bases in between. Germline CDR1 and CDR2: SGHRS and YFSETQ. CDR3 amino acids: CASSLGQAGDTQYF. CDR3 nucleotide sequence: TGCGCCAGCAGCTTGGGCCAGGCTGGAGATACGCAGTATTTT.

The chain joins TRBV5-1 to TRBJ1-1; the match to TRBD1 covers 8 bases. The CDR3 consists of 14 residues. The germline gives CDR1 SGHRS, CDR2 YFSETQ. V was pared by 4 bases and J by 10 bases, with 12 bases of the junction left unmatched. CDR3 amino acids: CASSPDRGEIGAFF. CDR3 coding DNA: TGCGCCAGCAGCCCCGACAGGGGAGAGATCGGAGCTTTCTTT.

The chain combines TRBV28 with TRBJ1-4; D may be TRBD1 (5 bases). The CDR3 runs to 14 residues. V lost 2 bases to trimming and J lost 7 bases, with 11 bases between them. Germline CDR1 and CDR2: MDHEN and SYDVKM. Written as DNA, the CDR3 is TGTGCCAGCAGTTTAGCAGGGTCGTCTGAAAAACTGTTTTTT. This translates into CASSLAGSSEKLFF.

This clone appeared once. The gene calls are TRBV7-6 and TRBJ2-3, with TRBD2 matching over 10 bases. V dropped 0 bases and J dropped 2; count of bases not matched to a gene: 5. Germline V lookup: CDR1 SGHVS, CDR2 FNYEAQ. The CDR3 extends over 17 amino acids. CDR3 region: CASSLAQAGGLTDTQYF. The CDR3 region has the DNA TGTGCCAGCAGCTTAGCGCAAGCGGGAGGGCTCACAGATACGCAGTATTTT.

V gene TRBV28 combines with J gene TRBJ2-1, with D perhaps TRBD2 (7 bases). From germline, CDR1 is MDHEN and CDR2 SYDVKM. V was shortened by 6 bases and J by 8 bases, with 23 bases between the two germline ends. This CDR3 is built from 16 residues. CDR3 sequence reads: CASRPGGLSKGDEQFF. CDR3 nucleotides: TGTGCCAGCAGACCCGGGGGGCTATCCAAAGGGGATGAGCAGTTCTTC.

The chain combines TRBV11-2 with TRBJ2-3; D not resolved. CDR1 SGHAT and CDR2 FQNNGV come from the germline V gene. Trimming took off 0 bases at V and 6 bases at J, with 7 bases between the two ends. The CDR3 is 13 residues long. The CDR3 nucleotides read TGTGCCAGCAGCTTAGAGTTTATCGATACGCAGTATTTT. As protein: CASSLEFIDTQYF.

V gene TRBV5-5 combines with J gene TRBJ1-2; 7 nucleotides line up with TRBD1. The CDR3 runs to 16 residues. Germline V lookup: CDR1 SGHKS, CDR2 YYEKEE (reference sequence). With 2 bases clipped from V and 3 bases from J, the junction kept 10 bases outside the gene matches. The CDR3 reads CASSLVGKGADYGYTF. The CDR3, as DNA: TGTGCCAGCAGCTTAGTTGGAAAGGGGGCCGACTATGGCTACACCTTC.